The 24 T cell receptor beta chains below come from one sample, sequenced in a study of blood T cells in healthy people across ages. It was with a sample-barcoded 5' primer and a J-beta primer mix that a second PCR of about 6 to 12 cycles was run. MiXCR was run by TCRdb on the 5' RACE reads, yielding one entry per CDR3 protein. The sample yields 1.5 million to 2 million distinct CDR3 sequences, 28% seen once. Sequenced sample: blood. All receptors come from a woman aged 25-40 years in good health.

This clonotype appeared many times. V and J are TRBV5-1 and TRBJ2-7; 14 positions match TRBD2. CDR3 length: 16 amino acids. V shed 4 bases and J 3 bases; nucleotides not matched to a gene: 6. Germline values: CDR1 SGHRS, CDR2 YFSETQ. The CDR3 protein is CASSAGLAGEVYEQYF. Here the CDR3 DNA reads TGCGCCAGCAGCGCGGGACTAGCGGGAGAGGTCTACGAGCAGTACTTC.

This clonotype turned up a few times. CDR3 protein: CSARDSREWWYEQFF. The CDR3 DNA follows: TGCAGTGCTAGAGATTCCCGGGAATGGTGGTATGAGCAGTTCTTC. The gene calls are TRBV20-1 and TRBJ2-1; possible D gene TRBD2, 5 bases. The germline gives CDR1 DFQATT, CDR2 SNEGSKA (reference sequence). V was shortened by 0 bases and J by 8 bases, with 17 bases between the two germline ends. The CDR3 is 15 amino acids.

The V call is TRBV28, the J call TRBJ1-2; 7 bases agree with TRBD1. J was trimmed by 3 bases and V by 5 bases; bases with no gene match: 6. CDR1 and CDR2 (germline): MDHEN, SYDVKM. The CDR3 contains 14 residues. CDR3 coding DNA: TGTGCCAGCAGTAGTAAGGGGGCATACTATGGCTACACCTTC. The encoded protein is CASSSKGAYYGYTF.

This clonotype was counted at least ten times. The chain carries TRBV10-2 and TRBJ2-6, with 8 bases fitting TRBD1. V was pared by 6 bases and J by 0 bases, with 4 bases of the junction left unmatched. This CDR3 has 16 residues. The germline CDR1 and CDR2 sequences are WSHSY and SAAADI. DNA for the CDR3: TGCGCCAGCAGGGGACAGGTGGACTCTGGGGCCAACGTCCTGACTTTC. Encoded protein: CASRGQVDSGANVLTF.

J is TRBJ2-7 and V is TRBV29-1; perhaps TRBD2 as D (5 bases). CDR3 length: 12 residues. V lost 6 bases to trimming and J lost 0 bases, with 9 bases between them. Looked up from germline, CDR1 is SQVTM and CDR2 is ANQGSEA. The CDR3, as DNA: TGCAGCGTCGCGGACTCCTCCTACGAGCAGTACTTC. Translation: CSVADSSYEQYF.

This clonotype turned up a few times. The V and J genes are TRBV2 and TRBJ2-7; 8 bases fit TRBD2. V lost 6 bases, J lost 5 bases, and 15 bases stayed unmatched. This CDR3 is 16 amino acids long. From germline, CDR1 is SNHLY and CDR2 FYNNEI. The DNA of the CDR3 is TGTGCCAGCAGACGTTCAGCGGGAGACCGTTTGGACGAGCAGTACTTC. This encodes CASRRSAGDRLDEQYF.

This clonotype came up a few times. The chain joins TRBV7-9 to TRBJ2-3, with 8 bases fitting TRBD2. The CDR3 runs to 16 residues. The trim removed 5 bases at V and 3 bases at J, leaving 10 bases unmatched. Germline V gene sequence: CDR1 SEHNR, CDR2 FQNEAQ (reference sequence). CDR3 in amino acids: CASSAVQREWTDTQYF. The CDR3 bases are TGTGCCAGCAGCGCCGTTCAGCGGGAGTGGACAGATACGCAGTATTTT.

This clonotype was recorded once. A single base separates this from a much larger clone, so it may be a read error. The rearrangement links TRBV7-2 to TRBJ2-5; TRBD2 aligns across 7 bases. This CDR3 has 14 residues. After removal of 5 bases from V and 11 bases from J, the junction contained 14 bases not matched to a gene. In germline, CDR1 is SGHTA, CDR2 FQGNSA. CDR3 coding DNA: TGTGCCAGCAGCCTCCGACTAGCCGAGAATGAGCAGTACTTC. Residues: CASSLRLAENEQYF.

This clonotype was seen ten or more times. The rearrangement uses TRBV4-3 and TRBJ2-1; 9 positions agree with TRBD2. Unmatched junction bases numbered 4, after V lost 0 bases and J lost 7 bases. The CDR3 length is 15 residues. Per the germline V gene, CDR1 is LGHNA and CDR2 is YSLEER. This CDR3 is CASSQERLAGNEQFF. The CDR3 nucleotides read TGCGCCAGCAGCCAAGAGCGTCTAGCGGGGAATGAGCAGTTCTTC.

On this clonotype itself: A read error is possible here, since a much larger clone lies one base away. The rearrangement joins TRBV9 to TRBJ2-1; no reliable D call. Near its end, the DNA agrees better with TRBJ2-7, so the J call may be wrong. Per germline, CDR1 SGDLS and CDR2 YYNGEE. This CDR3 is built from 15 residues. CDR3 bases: TGTGCCAGCAGCGCAGAAGGTAGTCCCGTCCCCGAGCAGTACTTC. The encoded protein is CASSAEGSPVPEQYF.

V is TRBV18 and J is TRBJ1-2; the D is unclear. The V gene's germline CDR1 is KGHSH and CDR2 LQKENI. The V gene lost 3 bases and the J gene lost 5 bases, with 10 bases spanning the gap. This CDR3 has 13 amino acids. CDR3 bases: TGTGCCAGCTCACCTTACCGGGAGTATGGCTACACCTTC. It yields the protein CASSPYREYGYTF. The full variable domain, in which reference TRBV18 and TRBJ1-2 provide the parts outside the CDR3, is NAGVMQNPRHLVRRRGQEARLRCSPMKGHSHVYWYRQLPEEGLKFMVYLQKENIIDESGMPKERFSAEFPKEGPSILRIQQVVRGDSAAYFCASSPYREYGYTFGSGTRLTVV.

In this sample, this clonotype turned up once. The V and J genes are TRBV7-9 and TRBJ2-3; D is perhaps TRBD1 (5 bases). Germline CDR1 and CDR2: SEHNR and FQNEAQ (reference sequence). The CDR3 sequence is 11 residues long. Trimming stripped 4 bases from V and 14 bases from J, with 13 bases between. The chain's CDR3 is CASSSAGLRYF. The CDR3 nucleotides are TGTGCCAGCAGCTCCGCAGGGTTACGGTATTTT.

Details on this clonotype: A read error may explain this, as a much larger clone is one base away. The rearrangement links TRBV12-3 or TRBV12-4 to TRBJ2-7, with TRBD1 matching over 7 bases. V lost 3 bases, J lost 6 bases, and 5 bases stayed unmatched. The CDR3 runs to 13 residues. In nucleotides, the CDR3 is TGTGCCAGCAGTTTGGGACAGCACTGCGAGCAGTACTTC. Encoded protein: CASSLGQHCEQYF.

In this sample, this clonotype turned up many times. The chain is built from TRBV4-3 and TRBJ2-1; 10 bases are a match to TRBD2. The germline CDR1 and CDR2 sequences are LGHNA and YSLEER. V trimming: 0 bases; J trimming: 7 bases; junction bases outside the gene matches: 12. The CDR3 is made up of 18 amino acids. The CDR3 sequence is CASSQDHPLAGEGNEQFF. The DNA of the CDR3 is TGCGCCAGCAGCCAAGACCACCCGCTAGCGGGAGAGGGGAATGAGCAGTTCTTC.

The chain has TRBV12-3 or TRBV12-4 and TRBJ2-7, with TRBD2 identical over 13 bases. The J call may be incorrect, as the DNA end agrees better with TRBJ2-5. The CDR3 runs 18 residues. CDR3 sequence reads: CASSKGLAGLLGAETQYF. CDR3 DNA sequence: TGTGCCAGCAGTAAGGGACTAGCGGGGCTTCTCGGGGCAGAGACCCAGTACTTC.

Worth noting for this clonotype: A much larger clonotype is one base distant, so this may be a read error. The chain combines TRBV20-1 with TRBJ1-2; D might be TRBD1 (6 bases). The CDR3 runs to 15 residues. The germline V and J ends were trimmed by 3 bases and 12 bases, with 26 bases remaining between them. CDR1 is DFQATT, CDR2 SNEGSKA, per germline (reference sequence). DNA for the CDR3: TGCAGTGCTAGCTCGGGGGCCCTTTCCCTGTCAGGCCACACCTTC. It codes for CSASSGALSLSGHTF.

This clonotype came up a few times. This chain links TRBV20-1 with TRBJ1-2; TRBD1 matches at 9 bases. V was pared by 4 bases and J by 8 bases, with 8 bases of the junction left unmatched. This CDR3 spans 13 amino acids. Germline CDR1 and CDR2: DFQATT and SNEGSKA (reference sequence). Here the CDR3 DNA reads TGCAGTGCTAAGCCGGGACAGGGTCAGGGCTACACCTTC. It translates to CSAKPGQGQGYTF.

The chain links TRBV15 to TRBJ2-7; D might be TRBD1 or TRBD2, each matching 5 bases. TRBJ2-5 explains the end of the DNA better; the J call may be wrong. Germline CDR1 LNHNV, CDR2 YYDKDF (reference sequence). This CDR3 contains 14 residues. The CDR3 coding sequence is TGTGCCACCAGCAGCACTAGGGGTGATGAGACCCAGTACTTC. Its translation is CATSSTRGDETQYF.

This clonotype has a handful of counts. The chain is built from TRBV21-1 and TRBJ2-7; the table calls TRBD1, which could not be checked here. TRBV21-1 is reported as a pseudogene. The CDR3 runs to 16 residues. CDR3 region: CASSKGGPGGSYEQYF. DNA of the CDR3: TGTGCCAGCAGCAAGGGCGGTCCGGGGGGCTCCTACGAGCAGTACTTC.

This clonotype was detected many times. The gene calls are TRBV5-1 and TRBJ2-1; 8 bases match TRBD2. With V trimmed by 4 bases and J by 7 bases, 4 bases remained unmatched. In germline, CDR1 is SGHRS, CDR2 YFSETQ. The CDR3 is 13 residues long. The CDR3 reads CASSVSGVNEQFF. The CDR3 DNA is TGCGCCAGCAGCGTTAGCGGGGTAAATGAGCAGTTCTTC.

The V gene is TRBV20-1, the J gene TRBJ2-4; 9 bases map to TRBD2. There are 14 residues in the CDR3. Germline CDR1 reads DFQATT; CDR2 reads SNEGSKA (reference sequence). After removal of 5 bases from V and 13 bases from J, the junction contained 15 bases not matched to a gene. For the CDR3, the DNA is TGCAGTGCTCCCATAGCGGGGGACTACAATGAGCAGTACTTC. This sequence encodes CSAPIAGDYNEQYF.

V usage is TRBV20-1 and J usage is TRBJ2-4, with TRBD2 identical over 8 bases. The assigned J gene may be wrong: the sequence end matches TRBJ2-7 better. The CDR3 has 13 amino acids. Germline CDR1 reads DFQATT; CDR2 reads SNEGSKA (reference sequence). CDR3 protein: CSAFSGTSYEQYF. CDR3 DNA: TGCAGTGCTTTTAGCGGGACGTCCTACGAGCAGTACTTC.

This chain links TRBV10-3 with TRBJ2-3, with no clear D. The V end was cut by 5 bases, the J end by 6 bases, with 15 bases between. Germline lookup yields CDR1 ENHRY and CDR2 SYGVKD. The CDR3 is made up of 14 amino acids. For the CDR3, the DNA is TGTGCCATCAGTCAAACGGAAGAATCGGATACGCAGTATTTT. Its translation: CAISQTEESDTQYF.

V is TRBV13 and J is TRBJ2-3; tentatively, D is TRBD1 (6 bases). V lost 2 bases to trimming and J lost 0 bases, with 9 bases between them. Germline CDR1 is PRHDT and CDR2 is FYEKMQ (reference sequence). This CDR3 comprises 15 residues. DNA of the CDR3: TGTGCCAGCAGCTTAAGGACAGATAGCACAGATACGCAGTATTTT. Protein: CASSLRTDSTDTQYF. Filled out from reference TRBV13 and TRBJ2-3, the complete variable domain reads AAGVIQSPRHLIKEKRETATLKCYPIPRHDTVYWYQQGPGQDPQFLISFYEKMQSDKGSIPDRFSAQQFSDYHSELNMSSLELGDSALYFCASSLRTDSTDTQYFGPGTRLTVL.